The rows below give T cell receptor beta chains drawn from one sample of a study of CD8+CD57+ T cells in acquired aplastic anemia. MiXCR, applied by TCRdb to the reads, yields one record per CDR3 protein. The data contain about 170,000 distinct CDR3 sequences, around 60% of them seen just once; the ten biggest clones take up 45%. Sequences were obtained from sorted CD4+, CD8+, or CD8+CD57+ T cells (not recorded which) from PBMCs. All receptors come from a human donor in good health. The CDR3 runs from the conserved cysteine through the conserved F or W. The D gene is left open where the match is weak. Some rows mark clone size as missing; the rest say once, few, many or name a class of expanded clone.

TRBV2	TRBJ1-2	.	TRBD1	CASRSGSFLTGIYGYTF	TGTGCCAGCAGATCCGGCTCGTTTCTGACAGGGATTTATGGCTACACCTTC
TRBV7-2	TRBJ2-1	.	.	CASSSTGIPYNEQFF	TGTGCCAGCAGCTCAACAGGGATTCCATACAATGAGCAGTTCTTC
TRBV7-9	TRBJ2-7	.	.	CASSPGARDPYEQYF	TGTGCCAGCAGCCCCGGGGCCAGGGACCCCTACGAGCAGTACTTC
TRBV7-2	TRBJ2-5	.	.	CASSLGKKQETQYF	TGTGCCAGCAGCTTAGGGAAAAAACAAGAGACCCAGTACTTC
TRBV7-9	TRBJ1-1	few	.	CASSLARWRDTEAFF	TGTGCCAGCAGCTTAGCGCGATGGAGGGACACTGAAGCTTTCTTT
TRBV20-1	TRBJ2-3	.	.	CSALTPLSTDTQYF	TGCAGTGCTCTAACTCCCTTAAGCACAGATACGCAGTATTTT
TRBV24-1	TRBJ1-2	.	TRBD1	CATSTQGAWGYTF	TGTGCCACCAGCACACAGGGGGCGTGGGGCTACACCTTC
TRBV24-1	TRBJ2-2	.	TRBD2	CATSDPDYAGELVF	TGCGCCACCAGTGACCCCGACTACGCGGGGGAGCTGGTTTTT
TRBV19	TRBJ2-3	many	.	CASSIGTPADTQYF	TGTGCCAGTAGTATAGGGACACCGGCAGATACGCAGTATTTT
TRBV30	TRBJ2-2	few	.	CAWSVLGVANTGELFF	TGTGCCTGGAGTGTATTGGGCGTAGCGAACACCGGGGAGCTGTTTTTT
TRBV2	TRBJ2-1	.	.	CASSVIGSYNEQFF	TGTGCCAGCAGTGTAATAGGTAGCTACAATGAGCAGTTCTTC
TRBV7-9	TRBJ2-7	once	.	CASSPRVSHEQYF	TGTGCCAGCAGCCCGCGAGTGTCCCACGAGCAGTACTTC
TRBV19	TRBJ2-7	.	TRBD1	CASRTGGASGEQYF	TGTGCCAGTAGGACAGGGGGCGCTTCAGGCGAGCAGTACTTC
TRBV5-5	TRBJ2-2	few	TRBD1	CASSYPFTGQKTGELFF	TGTGCCAGCAGCTACCCCTTTACGGGACAGAAGACCGGGGAGCTGTTTTTT
TRBV5-4	TRBJ1-4	.	.	CASSPGLSEKLFF	TGTGCCAGCAGCCCAGGGCTCAGTGAAAAACTGTTTTTT
TRBV10-2	TRBJ2-7	many	TRBD2	CASRGDRSLYEQYF	TGCGCCAGCCGGGGGGACCGCTCCCTTTACGAGCAGTACTTC
TRBV7-6	TRBJ2-7	.	.	CASSSNNEQYF	TGTGCCAGCAGCTCCAATAACGAGCAGTACTTC
TRBV5-1	TRBJ2-7	.	TRBD2	CASSVTSGGYEQYF	TGTGCCAGCAGCGTGACTAGCGGGGGCTACGAGCAGTACTTC
TRBV11-3	TRBJ2-7	many	TRBD1	CASSFGTGQGTYEQYF	TGTGCCAGCAGCTTCGGTACGGGACAGGGTACCTACGAGCAGTACTTC
TRBV27	TRBJ2-1	few	.	CASGRHNEQFF	TGTGCCAGCGGTCGCCACAATGAGCAGTTCTTC
TRBV19	TRBJ2-7	.	.	CASSGPYSYEQYF	TGTGCCAGTAGTGGGCCTTATTCCTACGAGCAGTACTTC
TRBV7-3	TRBJ2-1	.	.	CASSLQGTYNEQFF	TGTGCCAGCAGCCTACAGGGTACCTACAATGAGCAGTTCTTC
TRBV2	TRBJ1-5	.	.	CASSGFGPQHF	TGTGCCAGCAGTGGGTTTGGGCCCCAGCATTTT
TRBV2	TRBJ2-7	few	TRBD2	CASAVTSGSYEQYF	TGTGCCAGCGCTGTTACTAGCGGGAGCTACGAGCAGTACTTC
TRBV4-1	TRBJ2-7	many	TRBD2	CASSQGASGSYEQYF	TGCGCCAGCAGCCAAGGGGCTAGCGGGAGCTACGAGCAGTACTTC
TRBV7-9	TRBJ2-7	many	.	CASSLRGNHEQYF	TGTGCCAGCAGCTTAAGAGGGAACCACGAGCAGTACTTC
TRBV14	TRBJ2-3	.	.	CASSQVGTDTQYF	TGTGCCAGCAGCCAGGTTGGGACAGATACGCAGTATTTT
TRBV29-1	TRBJ1-1	.	.	CSVDGRVGTEAFF	TGCAGCGTTGATGGCAGGGTCGGCACTGAAGCTTTCTTT
TRBV15	TRBJ2-2	.	.	CATSRDGAFGELFF	TGTGCCACCAGCAGAGATGGGGCTTTCGGGGAGCTGTTTTTT
TRBV15	TRBJ2-3	.	.	CATSRVVGLYTDTQYF	TGTGCCACCAGCAGAGTGGTAGGGCTCTACACAGATACGCAGTATTTT
TRBV20-1	TRBJ2-5	.	.	CSARDQGEGQGTQYF	TGCAGTGCTAGAGATCAGGGGGAGGGGCAAGGGACCCAGTACTTC
TRBV2	TRBJ2-3	.	TRBD1	CASSWDSLYTQYF	TGTGCCAGCAGCTGGGACAGTTTATATACGCAGTATTTT
TRBV20-1	TRBJ2-7	few	.	CSARPYRESTSEQYF	TGCAGTGCTAGACCCTACAGGGAGAGTACGTCCGAGCAGTACTTC
TRBV7-9	TRBJ2-1	many	.	CASSLVRDNEQFF	TGTGCCAGCAGCTTAGTGAGGGACAATGAGCAGTTCTTC
TRBV24-1	TRBJ1-2	.	.	CATSDSGYYGYTF	TGTGCCACCAGTGATTCAGGGTACTATGGCTACACCTTC
TRBV9	TRBJ2-5	few	.	CASSASGGQGTQYF	TGTGCCAGCAGCGCTAGCGGGGGACAGGGGACCCAGTACTTC
TRBV5-6	TRBJ2-5	many	.	CASSLERAGEETQYF	TGTGCCAGCAGCTTGGAGCGCGCAGGGGAAGAGACCCAGTACTTC
TRBV20-1	TRBJ2-7	.	TRBD1	CSASLTGTGGTSEQYF	TGCAGTGCTAGCCTAACCGGGACAGGGGGCACATCCGAGCAGTACTTC
TRBV20-1	TRBJ2-7	.	.	CSASGRVDYEQYF	TGCAGTGCTAGTGGCAGGGTTGATTACGAGCAGTACTTC
TRBV7-8	TRBJ2-1	few	.	CASTSAVQEQFF	TGTGCCAGCACCTCAGCTGTACAAGAGCAGTTCTTC
TRBV2	TRBJ2-1	.	TRBD1	CAGQGNEQFF	TGTGCCGGACAGGGGAATGAGCAGTTCTTC
TRBV18	TRBJ2-2	.	TRBD1	CASSPDGTGEEWNTGELFF	TGTGCCAGCTCACCCGATGGGACAGGGGAGGAATGGAACACCGGGGAGCTGTTTTTT
TRBV6-2/TRBV6-3	TRBJ1-1	.	.	CASSSAGGIEAFF	TGTGCCAGCAGTTCCGCCGGGGGGATTGAAGCTTTCTTT
TRBV4-1	TRBJ1-2	many	.	CASSQEREGAINYGYTF	TGCGCCAGCAGCCAAGAAAGGGAAGGGGCCATCAACTATGGCTACACCTTC
TRBV2	TRBJ2-2	.	TRBD2	CASRREGITGELFF	TGCGCCAGCAGAAGGGAGGGGATTACCGGGGAGCTGTTTTTT
TRBV29-1	TRBJ2-7	.	.	CSVDRTESSYEQYF	TGCAGCGTTGACCGGACAGAGAGCTCCTACGAGCAGTACTTC
TRBV7-9	TRBJ1-3	.	.	CASSQASGNTIYF	TGTGCCAGCAGCCAAGCCTCTGGGAACACCATATATTTT
TRBV10-3	TRBJ1-2	.	.	CAISFSGEESNYGYTF	TGTGCCATCAGTTTTTCAGGGGAGGAATCTAACTATGGCTACACCTTC
TRBV7-9	TRBJ2-5	.	TRBD2	CASSPGLAEETQYF	TGTGCCAGCAGCCCTGGACTAGCGGAAGAGACCCAGTACTTC
TRBV7-2	TRBJ2-7	.	TRBD2	CASSGTSFTEQYF	TGTGCCAGCAGCGGGACTAGTTTCACCGAGCAGTACTTC
TRBV29-1	TRBJ2-5	.	.	CSAHSDYQETQYF	TGCAGCGCTCATAGCGACTACCAAGAGACCCAGTACTTC
TRBV5-1	TRBJ1-4	many	.	CASSPPGGVGKLFF	TGCGCCAGCAGCCCCCCCGGTGGAGTCGGAAAACTGTTTTTT
TRBV12-3/TRBV12-4	TRBJ1-2	many	TRBD1	CASSLDETGGSGYTF	TGTGCCAGCAGTTTGGACGAGACAGGGGGCTCTGGCTACACCTTC
TRBV12-3/TRBV12-4	TRBJ1-1	.	.	CATSLQGNTEAFF	TGTGCCACCTCGCTGCAGGGAAACACTGAAGCTTTCTTT
TRBV7-2	TRBJ2-4	few	TRBD1	CASSSTGTGNLAKNIQYF	TGTGCCAGCAGCTCCACCGGGACAGGGAACCTAGCCAAAAACATTCAGTACTTC
TRBV12-3/TRBV12-4	TRBJ2-7	.	.	CASSLGTLSTYEQYF	TGTGCCAGCAGTTTAGGGACTCTCTCGACCTACGAGCAGTACTTC
TRBV4-3	TRBJ1-2	few	TRBD1	CASSQDRGRGFYGYTF	TGCGCCAGCAGCCAAGATCGGGGCAGGGGGTTCTATGGCTACACCTTC
TRBV4-3	TRBJ1-3	few	TRBD1	CASSQGTGGTGNTIYF	TGCGCCAGCAGCCAAGGGACAGGGGGTACGGGAAACACCATATATTTT